This T cell receptor beta chain derives from a study of cytomegalovirus exposure and HLA in healthy donors. Study summary: The 90 to 150 validation repertoires were produced on the same platform as the roughly 670 repertoires of the first cohort. This was reported in a later analysis.

CDR1 and CDR2 (germline): MNHNS, SASEGT. The CDR3 runs to 14 residues. Between the trimmed V and J ends, which lost 7 bases and 8 bases, there was a span of 20 bases. Here immunoSEQ multiplex PCR was the method, and the copy in TCRdb shows in-frame clones only, minus some. The sample holds some 140,000 clones, 70% to 90% seen once. Sequencing was performed on PBMCs. This chain joins TRBV6-1 and TRBJ1-2; TRBD1 might be the D (6 bases). The receptor was derived from a human donor in good health. CDR3 residues: CASTLDYREMGYTF. The CDR3 DNA reads TGTGCCAGCACCCTAGATTACAGGGAGATGGGCTACACCTTC.